This T cell receptor beta chain is drawn from a study of shared clonotypes between healthy human individuals. Whole-study results and caveats: Tissues were not sampled, only blood, and their repertoires likely differ.

Genomic DNA belonging to each subset was distributed in equal measure over several immunoSEQ plates. The assay was immunoSEQ multiplex PCR, and TCRdb's table has in-frame clones only and misses some. The sample contains more than 900,000 clones, roughly 74% of which appear only once. Donors were Caucasian adults residing in Nashville, Tennessee, USA. CD4+ cells were split into CD45RA+ naive and CD45RA-negative memory subsets. Details on this clone: What it recognizes is unknown.

Germline V gene data show CDR1 as KGHSH and CDR2 as LQKENI. Trimming removed 3 bases at V and 2 bases at J, with 13 bases between. CDR3 size: 15 residues. The sequencing input was memory CD4+ T cells from PBMCs. Subset here: CD45RA-negative fraction. The chain links TRBV18 to TRBJ1-1, with D possibly matching TRBD1 (6 bases). The TCR originated in a man aged 18 to 30 in good health. Some clones in this sample may be carry-over from other donors' samples. The CDR3 nucleotides are TGTGCCAGCTCACCCCAAGGGGGACCCAACACTGAAGCTTTCTTT. It specifies CASSPQGGPNTEAFF.